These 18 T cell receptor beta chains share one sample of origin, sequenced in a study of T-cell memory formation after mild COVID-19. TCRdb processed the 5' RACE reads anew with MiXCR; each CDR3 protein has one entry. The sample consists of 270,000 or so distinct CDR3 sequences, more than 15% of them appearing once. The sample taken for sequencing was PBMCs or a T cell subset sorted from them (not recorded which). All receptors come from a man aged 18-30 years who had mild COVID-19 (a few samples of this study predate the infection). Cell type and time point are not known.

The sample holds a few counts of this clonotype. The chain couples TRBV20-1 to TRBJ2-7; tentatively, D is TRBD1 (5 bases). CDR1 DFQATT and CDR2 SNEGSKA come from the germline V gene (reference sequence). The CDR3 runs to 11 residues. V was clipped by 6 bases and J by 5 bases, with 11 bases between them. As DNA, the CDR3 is TGCAGTGCCCATCAGGGTAACGAGCAGTACGTC. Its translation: CSAHQGNEQYV.

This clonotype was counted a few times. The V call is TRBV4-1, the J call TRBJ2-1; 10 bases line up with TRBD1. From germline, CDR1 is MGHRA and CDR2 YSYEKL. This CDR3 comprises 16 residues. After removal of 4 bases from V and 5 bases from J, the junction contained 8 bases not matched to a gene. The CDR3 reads CASSRRGTGADNEQFF. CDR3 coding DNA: TGCGCCAGCAGCCGAAGAGGGACAGGGGCGGACAATGAGCAGTTCTTC.

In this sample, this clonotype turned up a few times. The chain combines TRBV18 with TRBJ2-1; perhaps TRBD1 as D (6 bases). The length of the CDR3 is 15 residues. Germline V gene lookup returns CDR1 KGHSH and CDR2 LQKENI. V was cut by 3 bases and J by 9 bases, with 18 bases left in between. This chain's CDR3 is CASSPLLRGEGEQFF. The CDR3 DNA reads TGTGCCAGCTCACCTTTACTCAGGGGAGAAGGTGAGCAGTTCTTC.

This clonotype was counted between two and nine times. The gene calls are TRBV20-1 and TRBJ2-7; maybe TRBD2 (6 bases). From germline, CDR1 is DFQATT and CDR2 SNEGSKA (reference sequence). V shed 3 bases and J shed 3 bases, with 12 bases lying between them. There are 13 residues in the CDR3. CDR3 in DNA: TGCAGTGCTAGGGGCGGGACGGGCTACGAGCAGTACGTC. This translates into CSARGGTGYEQYV.

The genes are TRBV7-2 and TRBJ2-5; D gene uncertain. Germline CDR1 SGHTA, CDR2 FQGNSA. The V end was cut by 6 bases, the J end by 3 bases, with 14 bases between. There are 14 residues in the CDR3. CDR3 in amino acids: CASSSRRSKETQYF. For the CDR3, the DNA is TGTGCCAGCAGTTCCCGGCGGTCCAAAGAGACCCAGTACTTC.

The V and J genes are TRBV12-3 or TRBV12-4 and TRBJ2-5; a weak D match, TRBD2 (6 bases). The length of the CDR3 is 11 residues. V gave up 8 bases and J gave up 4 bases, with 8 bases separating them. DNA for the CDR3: TGTGCCAGCCGGGAGTCAGAGACCCAGTACTTC. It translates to CASRESETQYF.

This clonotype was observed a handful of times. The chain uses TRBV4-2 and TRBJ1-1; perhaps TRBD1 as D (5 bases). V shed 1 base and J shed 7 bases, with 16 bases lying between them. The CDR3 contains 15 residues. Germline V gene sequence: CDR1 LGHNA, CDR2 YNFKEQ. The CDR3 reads CASSQAFTGVREAFF. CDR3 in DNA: TGTGCCAGCAGCCAAGCATTCACGGGGGTCCGTGAAGCTTTCTTT.

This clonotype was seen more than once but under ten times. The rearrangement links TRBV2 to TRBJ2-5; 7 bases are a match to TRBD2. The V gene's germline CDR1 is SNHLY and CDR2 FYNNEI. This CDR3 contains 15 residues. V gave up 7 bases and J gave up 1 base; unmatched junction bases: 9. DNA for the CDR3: TGTGCCAGCAAGTGGCTGGCGGGGGTCCAAGAGACCCAGTACTTC. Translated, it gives CASKWLAGVQETQYF.

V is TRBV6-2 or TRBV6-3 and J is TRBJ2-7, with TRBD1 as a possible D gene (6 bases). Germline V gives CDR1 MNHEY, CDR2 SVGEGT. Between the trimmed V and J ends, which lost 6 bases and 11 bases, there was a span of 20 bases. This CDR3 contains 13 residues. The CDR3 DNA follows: TGTGCCAGCAGCATCCGGGACACGGCTCTAGAGTACGTC. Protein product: CASSIRDTALEYV.

Here the CDR3 reads CASSVLGDKYEKLFF. In DNA form, the CDR3 reads TGTGCCAGCTCAGTACTAGGGGACAAATATGAAAAACTGTTTTTT. J is TRBJ1-4 and V is TRBV18; possibly TRBD1 for D (6 bases). Looked up from germline, CDR1 is KGHSH and CDR2 is LQKENI. The CDR3 has 15 residues. V gave up 5 bases and J gave up 6 bases, with 16 bases separating them.

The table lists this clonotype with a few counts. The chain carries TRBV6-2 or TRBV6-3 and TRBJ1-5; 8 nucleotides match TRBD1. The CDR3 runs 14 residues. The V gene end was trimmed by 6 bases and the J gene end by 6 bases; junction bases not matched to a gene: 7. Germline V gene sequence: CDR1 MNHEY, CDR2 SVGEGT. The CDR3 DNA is TGTGCCAGCAGCCCGACAGGGGAGGGTCAGCCCCAGCATTTT. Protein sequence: CASSPTGEGQPQHF.

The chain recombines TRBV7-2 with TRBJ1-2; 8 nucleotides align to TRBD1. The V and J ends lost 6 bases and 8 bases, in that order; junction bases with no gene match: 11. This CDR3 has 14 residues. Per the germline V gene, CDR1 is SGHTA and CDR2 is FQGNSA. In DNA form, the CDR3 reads TGTGCCAGCAGAGAGACTCCGGGACAGGAAGGCTACACCTTC. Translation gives CASRETPGQEGYTF.

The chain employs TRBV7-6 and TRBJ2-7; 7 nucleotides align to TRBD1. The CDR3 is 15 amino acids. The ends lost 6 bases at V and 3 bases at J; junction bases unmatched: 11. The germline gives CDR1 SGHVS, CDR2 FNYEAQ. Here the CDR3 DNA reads TGTGCCAGCAGTCTAGGTGGGACAGATATCTACGAGCAGTACTTC. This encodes CASSLGGTDIYEQYF.

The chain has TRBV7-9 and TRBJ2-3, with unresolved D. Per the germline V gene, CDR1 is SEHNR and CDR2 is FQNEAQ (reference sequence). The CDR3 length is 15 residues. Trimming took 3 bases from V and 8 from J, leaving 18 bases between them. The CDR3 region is CASSFVGPGEGTQYF. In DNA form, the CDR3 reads TGTGCCAGCAGCTTTGTGGGCCCGGGTGAAGGTACGCAGTATTTT.

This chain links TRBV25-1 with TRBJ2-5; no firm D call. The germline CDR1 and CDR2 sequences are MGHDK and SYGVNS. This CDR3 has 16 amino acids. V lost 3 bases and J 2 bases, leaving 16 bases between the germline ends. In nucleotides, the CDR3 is TGTGCCAGCAGTGATTTCTTGCGCCAGGAGCAAGAGACCCAGTACTTC. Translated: CASSDFLRQEQETQYF. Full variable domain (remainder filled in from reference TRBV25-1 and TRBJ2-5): EADIYQTPRYLVIGTGKKITLECSQTMGHDKMYWYQQDPGMELHLIHYSYGVNSTEKGDLSSESTVSRIRTEHFPLTLESARPSHTSQYLCASSDFLRQEQETQYFGPGTRLLVL.

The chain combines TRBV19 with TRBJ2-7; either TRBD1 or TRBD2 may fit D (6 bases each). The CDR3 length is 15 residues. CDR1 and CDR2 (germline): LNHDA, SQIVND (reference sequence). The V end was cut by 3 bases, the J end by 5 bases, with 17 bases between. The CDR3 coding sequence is TGTGCCAGTAGTATCGGTTGGGGGGCGAGCCACGAGCAGTACTTC. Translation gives CASSIGWGASHEQYF.

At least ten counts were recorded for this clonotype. The CDR3 DNA is TGTGCCAGCAGCCAGGGGACAGGGGGCTCACCCCTCCACTTT. Translating it yields CASSQGTGGSPLHF. The J gene is TRBJ1-6, the V gene TRBV3-1; the match to TRBD1 covers 12 bases. The V and J ends lost 3 bases and 10 bases, in that order; junction bases with no gene match: 1. The length of the CDR3 is 14 residues. Germline V CDR1 and CDR2: LGHDT, YNNKEL (reference sequence).

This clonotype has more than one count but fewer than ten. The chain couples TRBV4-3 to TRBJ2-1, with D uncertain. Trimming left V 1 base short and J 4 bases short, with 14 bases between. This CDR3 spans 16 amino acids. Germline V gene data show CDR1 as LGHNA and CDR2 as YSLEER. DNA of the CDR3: TGCGCCAGCAGCCAAGTTCGGCACGGACCGTACAATGAGCAGTTCTTC. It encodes CASSQVRHGPYNEQFF.